This TCR beta chain was retrieved from a study of T-cell reconstitution after alpha-beta-depleted transplantation in children. V shed 2 bases and J shed 5 bases, with 10 bases lying between them. The germline gives CDR1 GTSNPN, CDR2 SVGIG (reference sequence). CDR3 length: 13 amino acids. As it was prepared, the TCRbeta library received unique molecular identifiers. Using its own MiXCR run on the PCR reads, TCRdb lists one record per CDR3 protein. The table includes a few hundred thousand distinct CDR3 sequences, 15% to 20% detected once. Material: PBMCs from the stem cell graft donor, obtained from the stem cell graft. This sequence joins TRBV30 and TRBJ2-1, with D unresolved. This receptor was obtained from a human donor who donated a stem cell graft to a child with acute lymphoblastic leukemia. CDR3 bases: TGTGCCTGGAGTCCCATGAACCACAATGAGCAGTTCTTC. Its translation is CAWSPMNHNEQFF.